This T cell receptor (beta chain) was identified during a study of shared clonotypes between healthy human individuals. Points from the study as a whole: For naive CD4 cells, approximately 5% of clonotypes were shared across a handful of donors. The study found lower generation probabilities in non-shared clonotypes than in those shared by all four donors. Rarefaction showed sorted-subset sequencing was incomplete despite large depth.

Assay: immunoSEQ multiplex PCR; the TCRdb copy retains only in-frame clones and omits some. This repertoire shows 2 million to 2.5 million clones, 85% to 95% found once; its top ten account for approximately 0.41%. About this clone itself: What it binds is not known.

CD4+ cell separation produced CD45RA+ naive and CD45RA-negative memory subsets. The CDR3 extends over 16 amino acids. With 0 bases removed from V and 3 bases from J, the gap between germline ends came to 14 bases. Germline V lookup: CDR1 MNHNS, CDR2 SASEGT. Sequences were obtained from naive CD4+ T cells from PBMCs. This sample's subset: CD45RA+ positively selected. This receptor was identified in a man aged 18 to 30 in good health. Some clones in this sample may be carry-over from other donors' samples. The chain employs TRBV6-1 and TRBJ1-2; D is unclear. In DNA form, the CDR3 reads TGTGCCAGCAGTGAAGCGCTCAGTCCATACTACTATGGCTACACCTTC. It specifies CASSEALSPYYYGYTF.